The text below deals with one T cell receptor beta chain. TCRdb keeps only in-frame clones here, not all; method: immunoSEQ multiplex PCR. The table records fewer than 70,000 clones, around 90% of them present only once. The data belong to a study of OX40 agonist ivuxolimab in advanced cancers. As for the study in general: Eligibility rules accepted prior anti-PD-1, anti-PD-L1 or anti-CTLA-4 therapy, and over 35% had some. Three patients, one with hepatocellular carcinoma and two with cutaneous melanoma, achieved partial responses.

Patients were ruled out by autoimmune disease history or systemic immunosuppression. The material was CD4+ or CD8+ T cells sorted from blood, obtained in a trial of the OX40 agonist ivuxolimab. The source of this sequence is an adult with an advanced solid tumor such as melanoma, head and neck, liver or kidney cancer.

The CDR3 region is CASSEVGVAFF. The CDR3, as DNA: TGTGCCAGCAGTGAAGTGGGGGTTGCTTTCTTT. The J gene is TRBJ1-1, the V gene TRBV6-5; a weak D match, TRBD1 (5 bases). Germline V gene lookup returns CDR1 MNHEY and CDR2 SVGAGI. V was clipped by 5 bases and J by 11 bases, with 12 bases between them. CDR3 length equals 11 residues.